This T cell receptor beta chain was profiled in a study of T cells expressing NK-cell markers. Study-wide background: Of eight sequenced donors, seven were HCMV-seropositive and one HCMV-seronegative.

TCRdb derives one entry per CDR3 protein from the 5' RACE reads, leaving out DNA. The sample holds a few hundred thousand distinct CDR3 sequences. Per germline, CDR1 KGHSY and CDR2 FQNENV. The CDR3 length is 13 residues. Study results and caveats: The share of CD8+ T cells held by dominant NKG2C+ clonotypes was about 1.0-8% in about 6 donors.

Points on this clonotype: Its antigen is undetermined.

The chain employs TRBV16 and TRBJ1-3. Sequencing was performed on blood T cells: a sorted CD56 or NKG2C T cell subset, CD4+ or CD8+ T cells, or bulk PBMC T cells (not recorded which). The origin of this receptor is a man aged 18-70 years in good health. The CDR3 loop reads CASSHSSGNTIYF. The full variable domain, in which reference TRBV16 and TRBJ1-3 provide the parts outside the CDR3, is GEEVAQTPKHLVRGEGQKAKLYCAPIKGHSYVFWYQQVLKNEFKFLISFQNENVFDETGMPKERFSAKCLPNSPCSLEIQATKLEDSAVYFCASSHSSGNTIYFGEGSWLTVV.